This is a list of T cell receptor beta chains from one sample in a study of beta chain features in type 1 diabetes. TCRdb's copy holds only in-frame clones and misses some; the assay was immunoSEQ multiplex PCR. The data hold about 370,000 clones, with roughly 15% observed a single time. The sequencing input was naive CD4+ T cells from blood. The receptors shown here come from a woman aged 18-30 years in good health. CDR3s leave out the opening cysteine and the closing phenylalanine or tryptophan. Each record gives: V gene, CDR3 protein.

TRBV30 AWSPGSNTEAF
TRBV9 ASSADPRVNTEAF
TRBV14 ASSQDRGRRLSYNEQF
TRBV28 ASSLRASMSSYNEQF
TRBV5-1 ASSFPREAGGTDRGDTQY
TRBV14 ASSQEFLNTGELF
TRBV7-9 ATAGNEQF
TRBV14 ASSQDPRGLYEQY
TRBV18 ASSPPTRSDQPQH
TRBV5-6 ASSLDESEQY
TRBV5-4 ASSWGTRTTDTQY
TRBV6-5 ASRDRATGEQY
TRBV5-1 ASSFTGISTDTQY
TRBV28 ASSLLRPSGEQY
TRBV5-4 ASSSRGNYGYT
TRBV7-9 ASSDRGRGDYGYT
TRBV7-2 ASSPPGLAGGRGNEQF
TRBV7-9 ASSLAAAGRGGGYT
TRBV27 AKRQGWVTEAF
TRBV19 ASRRGEYMNTEAF
TRBV6-5 ASSLGQPYEQY
TRBV7-8 ASSLWEGAKNIQY
TRBV19 ASRPRGRTTEAF
TRBV15 ATSRDLSYSYEQY
TRBV28 ASSLSAPETQY
TRBV7-9 ASGRGRQGPETQY
TRBV11-1 ASSPDRETQY
TRBV7-9 ASSPGTGYQPQH
TRBV4-2 ASSQDRTINEKLF
TRBV5-1 ASSLGQTFVMNTEAF
TRBV5-1 ASSSDSGANVLT
TRBV11-2 ASSPKTGQETQY
TRBV19 ATSSRDKRYYGYT
TRBV30 AWSVGLTEAF
TRBV6-6 ASSYSGQGIYGYT
TRBV27 ASSPSGGNTGELF
TRBV30 AWSAQGQPQH
TRBV11-2 ASSLMGLPDTQY
TRBV11-2 ASRKTVNTEAF
TRBV29-1 SVKQGAGANVLT
TRBV6-1 ASSETGRTGGLSSQH
TRBV7-9 ANLKTGSVTEAF
TRBV14 ASSQQAQVFYGYT
TRBV25-1 ASSEVGLAGIYNEQF
TRBV28 ASTLGRDTQY
TRBV2 ASHFSTSGAYEQY
TRBV20-1 SARDSDEQF
TRBV19 ASSGRGNTGELF
TRBV18 ASSPRGGSDTEAF
TRBV19 ASSMRLGLAGNYNEQF
TRBV4-3 ASSQETSGSRNEQF
TRBV9 ASSSHFEETQY
TRBV30 AWSISGQPTGELF
TRBV2 AREVRDTGELF
TRBV27 ASSLWGSSYEQY
TRBV6-5 ASRGGSSYNEQF
TRBV15 ATSRGRDGYT
TRBV5-4 ASSLGVTSDNNEQF
TRBV9 ASSVAGGNLLEQY